These 11 T cell receptor beta chains came from one sample sequenced in a study of post-analysis software for immune sequencing data. The study's findings and limits: Patients showed TRBV5-6, TRBV5-1 and TRBV20-1 among five TRBV segments more frequent than in controls.

The library was made from cDNA and included unique molecular identifiers. Using its own MiXCR run on the PCR reads, TCRdb lists one record per CDR3 protein. The table has some 690,000 distinct CDR3 sequences, 55% to 70% seen once. No antigen has been identified for these receptors. The specimen was blood. The receptors were gathered from a girl aged 2-10 years with multiple sclerosis.

The chain is built from TRBV29-1 and TRBJ2-1; tentative D call: TRBD2 (7 bases). V lost 7 bases and J 7 bases, leaving 14 bases between the germline ends. The CDR3 is 12 amino acids. Germline CDR1 SQVTM, CDR2 ANQGSEA. The CDR3 is CSANEGGNEQFF. The CDR3 coding sequence is TGCAGCGCTAATGAGGGGGGGAATGAGCAGTTCTTC.

J is TRBJ1-1 and V is TRBV12-3 or TRBV12-4; no reliable D call. V was shortened by 1 base and J by 5 bases, with 8 bases between the two germline ends. The CDR3 is 13 amino acids. CDR3 DNA sequence: TGTGCCAGCAGTTTAGGCACGGTAACTGAAGCTTTCTTT. Amino acid sequence: CASSLGTVTEAFF.

This chain connects TRBV20-1 to TRBJ2-1; TRBD2 aligns across 7 bases. CDR3 size: 15 residues. The V gene end was trimmed by 6 bases and the J gene end by 3 bases; junction bases not matched to a gene: 11. Germline CDR1 and CDR2: DFQATT and SNEGSKA (reference sequence). CDR3 nucleotides: TGCAGTGCCCACCCCGTAGCGGGCAACTACAATGAGCAGTTCTTC. Amino acids: CSAHPVAGNYNEQFF.

This chain joins TRBV27 and TRBJ2-3; TRBD2 aligns across 14 bases. The CDR3 is made up of 16 amino acids. Trimming took 6 bases from V and 7 from J; bases not matched to a gene: 9. Looked up from germline, CDR1 is MNHEY and CDR2 is SMNVEV (reference sequence). The CDR3 spells CASSEGLAGVRNTQYF. The CDR3, as DNA: TGTGCCAGCAGCGAGGGACTAGCGGGAGTAAGGAATACGCAGTATTTT.

The table lists this clonotype with a few counts. J is TRBJ2-1 and V is TRBV20-1, with D perhaps TRBD1 or TRBD2 (5 bases each). Germline CDR1 is DFQATT and CDR2 is SNEGSKA (reference sequence). V shed 1 base and J shed 8 bases, with 18 bases lying between them. The CDR3 has 15 amino acids. The CDR3 region is CSARAPGTASHEQFF. Written as DNA, the CDR3 is TGCAGTGCTAGAGCACCTGGGACCGCTTCCCATGAGCAGTTCTTC.

Regarding this clonotype: This may come from a read error, since a much larger clone is one base off. The chain couples TRBV5-1 to TRBJ2-3; 8 positions match TRBD1. The trim removed 4 bases at V and 5 bases at J, leaving 6 bases unmatched. Germline V CDR1 and CDR2: SGHRS, YFSETQ. The CDR3 totals 14 residues. For the CDR3, the DNA is TGCGCCAGCAGCCTCGGACAGGGACGAGATACGCAGTATTTT. Translating gives CASSLGQGRDTQYF.

The rearrangement uses TRBV7-9 and TRBJ2-1, with 11 positions matching TRBD1. V lost 4 bases to trimming and J lost 1 base; unmatched junction nucleotides: 3. Per germline, CDR1 SEHNR and CDR2 FQNEAQ (reference sequence). The CDR3 runs to 16 residues. The CDR3 reads CASSYGQGASYNEQFF. CDR3 bases: TGTGCCAGCAGCTACGGACAGGGGGCGTCCTACAATGAGCAGTTCTTC.

This clonotype was seen a handful of times. The chain employs TRBV25-1 and TRBJ2-5; 10 nucleotides match TRBD2. Unmatched junction bases numbered 2, after V lost 2 bases and J lost 5 bases. Germline CDR1 MGHDK, CDR2 SYGVNS. The length of the CDR3 is 14 residues. CDR3 bases: TGTGCCAGCAGTGAACTAGCGGGAGAGGAGACCCAGTACTTC. The encoded protein is CASSELAGEETQYF.

The chain links TRBV12-3 or TRBV12-4 to TRBJ2-4, with a weak D call TRBD2 (6 bases). V was clipped by 5 bases and J by 0 bases, with 14 bases between them. The CDR3 is 16 amino acids. The CDR3 coding sequence is TGTGCCAGCAGTCCCCGGACTATTCTAGCCAAAAACATTCAGTACTTC. Translating gives CASSPRTILAKNIQYF.

This chain uses TRBV12-5 with TRBJ1-5; TRBD1 aligns across 8 bases. This CDR3 is built from 14 residues. With 7 bases clipped from V and 2 bases from J, the junction kept 4 bases outside the gene matches. Looked up from germline, CDR1 is LGHNT and CDR2 is FRNRAP. This CDR3 is CASAEQGGNQPQHF. The CDR3, as DNA: TGTGCTAGTGCTGAACAGGGGGGCAATCAGCCCCAGCATTTT. The full variable domain, its missing parts supplied by reference TRBV12-5 and TRBJ1-5, is DARVTQTPRHKVTEMGQEVTMRCQPILGHNTVFWYRQTMMQGLELLAYFRNRAPLDDSGMPKDRFSAEMPDATLATLKIQPSEPRDSAVYFCASAEQGGNQPQHFGDGTRLSIL.

This sequence joins TRBV5-1 and TRBJ2-5; TRBD1 matches 9 bases. The CDR3 totals 15 residues. Per germline, CDR1 SGHRS and CDR2 YFSETQ. V lost 3 bases, J lost 5 bases, and 8 bases stayed unmatched. In DNA, the CDR3 is TGCGCCAGCAGCTCGGGGGACAGGGTGCAGGAGACCCAGTACTTC. Amino acids: CASSSGDRVQETQYF.